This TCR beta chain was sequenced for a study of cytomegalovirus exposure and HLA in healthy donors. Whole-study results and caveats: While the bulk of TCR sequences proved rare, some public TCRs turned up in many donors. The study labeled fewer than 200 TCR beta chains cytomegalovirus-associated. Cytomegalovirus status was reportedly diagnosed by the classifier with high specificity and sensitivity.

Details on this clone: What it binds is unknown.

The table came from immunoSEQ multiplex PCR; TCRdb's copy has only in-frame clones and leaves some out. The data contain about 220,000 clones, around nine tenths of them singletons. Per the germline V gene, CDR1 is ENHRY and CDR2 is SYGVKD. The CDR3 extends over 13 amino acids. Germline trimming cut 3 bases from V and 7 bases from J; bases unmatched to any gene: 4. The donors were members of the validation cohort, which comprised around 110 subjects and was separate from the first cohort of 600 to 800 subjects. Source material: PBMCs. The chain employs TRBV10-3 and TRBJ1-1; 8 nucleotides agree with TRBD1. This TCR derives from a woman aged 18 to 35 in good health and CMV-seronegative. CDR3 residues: CAISDGQGLEAFF. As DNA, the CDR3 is TGTGCCATCAGTGATGGACAGGGCCTTGAAGCTTTCTTT.